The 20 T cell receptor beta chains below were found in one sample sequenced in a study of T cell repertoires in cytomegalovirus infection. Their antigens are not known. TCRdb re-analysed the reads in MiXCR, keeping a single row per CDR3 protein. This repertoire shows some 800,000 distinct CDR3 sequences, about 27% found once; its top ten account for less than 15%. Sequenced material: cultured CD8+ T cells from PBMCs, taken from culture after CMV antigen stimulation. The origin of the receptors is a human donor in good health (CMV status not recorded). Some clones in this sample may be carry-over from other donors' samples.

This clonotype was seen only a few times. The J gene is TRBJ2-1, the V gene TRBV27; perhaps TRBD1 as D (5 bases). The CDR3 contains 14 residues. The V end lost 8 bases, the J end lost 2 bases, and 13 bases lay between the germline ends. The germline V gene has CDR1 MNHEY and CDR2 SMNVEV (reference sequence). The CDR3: CASVRGTPYNEQFF. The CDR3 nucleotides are TGTGCCAGCGTAAGGGGCACCCCCTACAATGAGCAGTTCTTC.

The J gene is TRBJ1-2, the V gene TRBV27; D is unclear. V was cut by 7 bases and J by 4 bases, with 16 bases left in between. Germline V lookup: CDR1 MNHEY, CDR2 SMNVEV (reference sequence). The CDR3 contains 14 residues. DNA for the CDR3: TGTGCCAGCATGGCGCCCTATATAGGCTATGGCTACACCTTC. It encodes CASMAPYIGYGYTF.

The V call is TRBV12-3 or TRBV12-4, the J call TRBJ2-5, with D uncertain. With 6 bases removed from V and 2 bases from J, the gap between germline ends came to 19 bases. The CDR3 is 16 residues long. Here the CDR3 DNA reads TGTGCCAGCAGCCGCTCCCGAAGCACCTTACAAGAGACCCAGTACTTC. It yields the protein CASSRSRSTLQETQYF.

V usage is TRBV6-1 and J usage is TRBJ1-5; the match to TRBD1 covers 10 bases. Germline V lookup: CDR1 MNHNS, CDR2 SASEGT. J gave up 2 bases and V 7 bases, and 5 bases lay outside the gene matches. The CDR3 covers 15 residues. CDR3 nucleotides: TGTGCCAGCAAACCCGGGACAGGGGGCAATCAGCCCCAGCATTTT. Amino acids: CASKPGTGGNQPQHF.

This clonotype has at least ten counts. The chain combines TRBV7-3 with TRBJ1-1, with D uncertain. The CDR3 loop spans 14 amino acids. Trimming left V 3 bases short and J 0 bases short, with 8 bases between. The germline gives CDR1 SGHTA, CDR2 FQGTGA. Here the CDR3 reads CASSFLVVNTEAFF. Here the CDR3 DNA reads TGTGCCAGCAGCTTCTTGGTAGTGAACACTGAAGCTTTCTTT.

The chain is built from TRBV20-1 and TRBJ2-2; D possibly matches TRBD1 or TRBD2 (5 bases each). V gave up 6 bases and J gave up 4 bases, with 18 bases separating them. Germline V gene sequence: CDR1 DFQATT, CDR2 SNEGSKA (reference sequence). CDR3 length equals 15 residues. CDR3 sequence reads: CSAWDRQVATGELFF. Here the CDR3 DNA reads TGCAGTGCCTGGGACCGTCAGGTCGCCACCGGGGAGCTGTTTTTT.

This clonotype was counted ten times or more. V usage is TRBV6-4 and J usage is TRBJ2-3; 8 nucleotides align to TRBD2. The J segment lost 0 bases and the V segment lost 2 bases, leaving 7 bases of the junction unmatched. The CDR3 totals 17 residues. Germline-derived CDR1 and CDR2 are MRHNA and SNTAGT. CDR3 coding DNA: TGTGCCAGCAGTGACCTCCCCATAGCGGGGAGCACAGATACGCAGTATTTT. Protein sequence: CASSDLPIAGSTDTQYF.

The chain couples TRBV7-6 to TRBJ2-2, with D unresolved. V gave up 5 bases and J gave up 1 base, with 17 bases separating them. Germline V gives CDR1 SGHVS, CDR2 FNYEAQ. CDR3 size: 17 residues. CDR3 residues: CASSLTAPALNTGELFF. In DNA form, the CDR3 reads TGTGCCAGCAGCCTAACTGCCCCTGCCCTGAACACCGGGGAGCTGTTTTTT.

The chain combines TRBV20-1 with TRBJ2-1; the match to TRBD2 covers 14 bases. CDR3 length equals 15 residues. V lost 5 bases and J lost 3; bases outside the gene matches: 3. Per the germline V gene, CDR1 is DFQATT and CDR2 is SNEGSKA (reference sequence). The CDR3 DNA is TGCAGTGCTCTCGGACTAGCGGGGGGCTACAATGAGCAGTTCTTC. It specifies CSALGLAGGYNEQFF.

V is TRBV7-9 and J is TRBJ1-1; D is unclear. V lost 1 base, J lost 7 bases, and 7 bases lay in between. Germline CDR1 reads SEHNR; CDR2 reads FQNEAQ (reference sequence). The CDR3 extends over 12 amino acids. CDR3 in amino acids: CASSLVYGEAFF. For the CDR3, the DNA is TGTGCCAGCAGCTTAGTATACGGTGAAGCTTTCTTT.

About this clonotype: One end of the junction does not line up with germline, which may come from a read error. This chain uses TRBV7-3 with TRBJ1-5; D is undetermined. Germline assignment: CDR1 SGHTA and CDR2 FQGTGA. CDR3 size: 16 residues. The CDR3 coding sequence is TGTGCCAGCAGCCCTTCTCCTGCGCATAGCAATCAGCCCCATCATTTT. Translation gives CASSPSPAHSNQPHHF.

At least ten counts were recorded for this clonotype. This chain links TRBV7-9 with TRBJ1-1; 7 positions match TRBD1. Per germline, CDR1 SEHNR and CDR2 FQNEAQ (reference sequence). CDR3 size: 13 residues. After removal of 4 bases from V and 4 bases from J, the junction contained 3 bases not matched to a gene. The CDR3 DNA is TGTGCCAGCAGCTCCGGGGACAGCACTGAAGCTTTCTTT. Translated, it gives CASSSGDSTEAFF.

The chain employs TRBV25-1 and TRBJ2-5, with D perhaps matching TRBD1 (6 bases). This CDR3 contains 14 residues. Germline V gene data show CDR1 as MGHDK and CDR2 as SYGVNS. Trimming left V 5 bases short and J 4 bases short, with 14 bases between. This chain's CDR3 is CASSTTTGIETQYF. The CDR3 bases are TGTGCCAGCAGTACTACCACAGGGATAGAGACCCAGTACTTC.

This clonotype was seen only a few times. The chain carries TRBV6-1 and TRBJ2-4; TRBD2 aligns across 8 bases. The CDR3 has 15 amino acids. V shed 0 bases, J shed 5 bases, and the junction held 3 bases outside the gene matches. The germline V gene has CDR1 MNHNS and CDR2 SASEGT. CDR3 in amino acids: CASSEAQLAENIQYF. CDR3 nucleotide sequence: TGTGCCAGCAGTGAAGCGCAACTAGCGGAAAACATTCAGTACTTC.

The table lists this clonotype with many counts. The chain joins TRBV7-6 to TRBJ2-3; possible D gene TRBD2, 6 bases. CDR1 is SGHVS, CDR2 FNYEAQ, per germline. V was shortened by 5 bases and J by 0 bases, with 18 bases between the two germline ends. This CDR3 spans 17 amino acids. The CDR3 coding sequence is TGTGCCAGCAGCCCCCTCCTACGGGAGAGAAGCACAGATACGCAGTATTTT. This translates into CASSPLLRERSTDTQYF.

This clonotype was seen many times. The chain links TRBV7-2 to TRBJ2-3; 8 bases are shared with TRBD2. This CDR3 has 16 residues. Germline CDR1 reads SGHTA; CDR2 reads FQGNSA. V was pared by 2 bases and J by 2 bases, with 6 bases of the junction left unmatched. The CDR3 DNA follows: TGTGCCAGCAGCTTAAGGCGGGGGGCCCTCACAGATACGCAGTATTTT. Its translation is CASSLRRGALTDTQYF.

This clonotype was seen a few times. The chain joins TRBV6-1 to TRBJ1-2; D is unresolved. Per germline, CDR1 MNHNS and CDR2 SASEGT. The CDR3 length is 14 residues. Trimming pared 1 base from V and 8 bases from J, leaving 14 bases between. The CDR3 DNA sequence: TGTGCCAGCAGTGAAGTGGCGGTACGTTTCGGCTACACCTTC. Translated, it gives CASSEVAVRFGYTF.

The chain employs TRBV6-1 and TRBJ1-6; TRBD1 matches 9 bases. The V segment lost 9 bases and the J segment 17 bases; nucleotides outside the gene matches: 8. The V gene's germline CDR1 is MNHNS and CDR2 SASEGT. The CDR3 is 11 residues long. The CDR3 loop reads CASPDRGIVHF. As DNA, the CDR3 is TGTGCCAGTCCCGACAGGGGGATCGTCCACTTT.

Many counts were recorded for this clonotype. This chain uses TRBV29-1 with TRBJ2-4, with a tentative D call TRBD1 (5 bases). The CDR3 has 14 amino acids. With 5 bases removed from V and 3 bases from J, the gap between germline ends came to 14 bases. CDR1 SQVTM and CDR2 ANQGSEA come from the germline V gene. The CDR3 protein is CSVTTAQFKNIQYF. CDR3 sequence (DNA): TGCAGCGTTACGACAGCACAGTTCAAAAACATTCAGTACTTC.

The CDR3 sequence: CASGPSSKQFF. CDR3 bases: TGTGCCAGCGGGCCCTCGTCAAAGCAGTTCTTC. This chain links TRBV9 with TRBJ2-1; D unclear. CDR3 size: 11 residues. Deletions cut 7 bases from V and 11 bases from J, with 13 bases between. Germline V gives CDR1 SGDLS, CDR2 YYNGEE.